The present T cell receptor beta chain was sequenced within a study of T cells in Graves' hyperthyroidism and ophthalmopathy. This clonotype was detected a few times. Researchers took RNA transcripts and amplified the TCR beta CDR3 regions from them. With the HTBI primer set, the TCR CDR3 went through a first round of RT-PCR. TCRdb re-derived calls from the multiplex PCR reads in MiXCR, one entry per CDR3 protein. Of roughly 500,000 distinct CDR3 sequences in the sample, about 22% were seen once. Uncontrolled infection, other autoimmune disease, pregnancy or lactation excluded patients. Trimming removed 3 bases at V and 0 bases at J, with 8 bases between. There are 14 residues in the CDR3. Germline V lookup: CDR1 LNHDA, CDR2 SQIVND (reference sequence).

What was sequenced was blood. This receptor was identified in a woman aged 70-85 years with Graves' ophthalmopathy. This chain joins TRBV19 and TRBJ1-1; D possibly corresponds to TRBD1 (6 bases). This CDR3 reads CASSMRDMNTEAFF. CDR3 nucleotides: TGTGCCAGTAGTATGCGGGACATGAACACTGAAGCTTTCTTT.